A selection of T cell receptor beta chains follows, all from one sample in a study of Ad26.COV2.S vaccination and SARS-CoV-2 variants. TCRdb's copy holds only in-frame clones and misses some; the assay was immunoSEQ multiplex PCR. The table records fewer than 600,000 clones, approximately 90% of them present only once. The specimen comprised peripheral blood, sampled in a trial of Ad26.COV2.S vaccine versus placebo. These receptors were collected from a person aged 18-60 years who received the Ad26.COV2.S COVID-19 vaccine or a placebo. The CDR3 runs from the conserved cysteine through the conserved F or W. The D gene is left open where the match is weak. Not all rows give a size; the values are once, few, many and, for expanded clones, a class.

J | size | V | D | DNA | CDR3
TRBJ1-3 | - | TRBV7-8 | - | TGTGCCAGCGGCCACCTCCAGGGTGACTCCTCTGGAAACACCATATATTTT | CASGHLQGDSSGNTIYF
TRBJ1-2 | - | TRBV3-1/TRBV3-2 | - | TGTGCCAGCAGCCAATTAGGGGTTACGGTCTATGGCTACACCTTC | CASSQLGVTVYGYTF
TRBJ2-1 | - | TRBV7-8 | - | TGTGCCAGCAGCTTAGATCTATACTCCTACAATGAGCAGTTCTTC | CASSLDLYSYNEQFF
TRBJ2-3 | once | TRBV11-2 | - | TGTGCCAGCAGCCCGTGGGGCACAGATACGCAGTATTTT | CASSPWGTDTQYF
TRBJ1-2 | - | TRBV21-1 | - | TGTGCCAGCAGCAAAGTCGGGACAGAAACGATCTATGGCTACACCTTC | CASSKVGTETIYGYTF
TRBJ1-1 | - | TRBV9 | TRBD1 | TGTGCCAGCAGCGTAGGGATGGACAGGATGAACACTGAAGCTTTCTTT | CASSVGMDRMNTEAFF
TRBJ1-1 | - | TRBV11-2 | - | TGTGCCAGCAGCCGGGGGCTGGGCACTGAAGCTTTCTTT | CASSRGLGTEAFF
TRBJ1-5 | - | TRBV5-8 | TRBD1 | TGTGCCAGCAGCATCGGGACAGGGGCTCAGCCCCAGCATTTT | CASSIGTGAQPQHF
TRBJ2-1 | - | TRBV28 | - | TGTGCCAGCAGCGGCGGGGTTACCTACAATGAGCAGTTCTTC | CASSGGVTYNEQFF
TRBJ2-6 | - | TRBV27 | - | TGTGCCAGCAGTTTATATGGTTCTGGGGCCAACGTCCTGACTTTC | CASSLYGSGANVLTF
TRBJ2-3 | - | TRBV7-9 | TRBD2 | TGTGCCAGCAGCCAGACTAGCGGAACCCCTCCCGATGTGCAGTATTTT | CASSQTSGTPPDVQYF
TRBJ2-3 | - | TRBV11-1 | - | TGTGCCAGCAGGTCGGACTTCATGAACACAGATACGCAGTATTTT | CASRSDFMNTDTQYF
TRBJ2-7 | - | TRBV5-4 | TRBD2 | TGTGCCACCAGGGTAGCGGGGGGATCCTACGAGCAGTACTTC | CATRVAGGSYEQYF
TRBJ1-4 | - | TRBV6-4 | TRBD1 | TGTGCCAGCAGTTCGGACCCCGGGACAGGGAAACTGTTTTTT | CASSSDPGTGKLFF
TRBJ1-1 | once | TRBV7-2 | - | TGTGCCAGCAGCTTACTTCCGAACACTGAAGCTTTCTTT | CASSLLPNTEAFF
TRBJ2-7 | - | TRBV2 | TRBD1 | TGTGCCAGCAATACCGGGACAGGGTTGGACGAGCAGTACTTC | CASNTGTGLDEQYF
TRBJ1-6 | - | TRBV6-5 | - | TGTGCCAGCGCAGGACGCCTTAATTCACCCCTCCACTTT | CASAGRLNSPLHF
TRBJ2-2 | - | TRBV9 | - | TGTGCCAGCAGCGTAGCTTCGAACAGGCTGACCGGGGAGCTGTTTTTT | CASSVASNRLTGELFF
TRBJ1-3 | - | TRBV18 | TRBD1 | TGTGCCAGCTCATCAGCAGGGGGAGGAAACACCATATATTTT | CASSSAGGGNTIYF
TRBJ1-3 | - | TRBV15 | TRBD1 | TGTGCCACCAGCAGAGGACAGGGGGGTGACACCATATATTTT | CATSRGQGGDTIYF
TRBJ2-2 | - | TRBV4-2 | - | TGTGCCAGCAGCCAAGCGGGGATGGGGAACACCGGGGAGCTGTTTTTT | CASSQAGMGNTGELFF
TRBJ2-7 | - | TRBV12-3/TRBV12-4 | - | TGTGCCAGCAGTTTCGTATCCAGCTACGAGCAGTACTTC | CASSFVSSYEQYF
TRBJ2-1 | - | TRBV5-6 | - | TGTGCCAGCAGCCGGGACCGCTCCTACAATGAGCAGTTCTTC | CASSRDRSYNEQFF
TRBJ2-2 | - | TRBV5-1 | - | TGCGCCAGCAGCTTGGGCTCCCAAGCCGGGGAGCTGTTTTTT | CASSLGSQAGELFF
TRBJ2-5 | - | TRBV27 | - | TGTGCCAGCAGTTTGGGCAGGGGTGCTACCCAGTACTTC | CASSLGRGATQYF